This T cell receptor beta chain is drawn from a study of cytomegalovirus exposure and HLA in healthy donors. As regards this clone: The antigen remains undetermined.

Whole-study findings and limits: In vitro experiments confirmed that three CMV-associated chains were specific for CMV antigens. Reported findings show TCR beta sequences accurately forecast HLA-A and HLA-B alleles in most subjects.

Vbeta (60) and Jbeta (13) primers were used in the PCR. Produced via immunoSEQ multiplex PCR; TCRdb's table is partial and in-frame only. Here the sample spans about 120,000 clones, over 65% being singletons. The sequence was obtained from a female donor in good health and CMV-seronegative. Sequenced material: PBMCs.

CDR3 in amino acids: CASSEFSEAFF. The CDR3 nucleotides read TGTGCCAGCAGCGAGTTCTCTGAAGCTTTCTTT. The chain carries TRBV11-1 and TRBJ1-1; D unclear. Trimming removed 5 bases at V and 6 bases at J, with 7 bases between. The CDR3 is 11 residues long. CDR1 is SGHAT, CDR2 FQDESV, per germline (reference sequence).